The 18 T cell receptor beta chains below were found in one sample sequenced in a study of shared clonotypes between healthy human individuals. Sequencing used immunoSEQ multiplex PCR; TCRdb keeps in-frame clones, though not all of them. Here the sample spans approximately 700,000 clones, 73% being singletons. Sequenced: memory CD4+ T cells sorted from blood. Subset described: CD45RA-negative fraction. These receptors all stem from a woman aged 25 to 39 in good health.

The V and J genes are TRBV19 and TRBJ1-5, with D possibly matching TRBD1 (6 bases). Germline CDR1 is LNHDA and CDR2 is SQIVND (reference sequence). The CDR3 length is 14 residues. V was trimmed by 4 bases and J by 7 bases, leaving 14 bases between them. This CDR3 reads CASSSTGSEQPQHF. In DNA, the CDR3 is TGTGCCAGTAGTAGCACAGGGTCTGAACAGCCCCAGCATTTT.

CDR3 DNA sequence: TGTGCCAGCACCAAGGGAGGGAGCACTGAAGCTTTCTTT. Translated, it gives CASTKGGSTEAFF. V is TRBV25-1 and J is TRBJ1-1; D remains ambiguous. The CDR3 sequence is 13 residues long. The V and J ends lost 7 bases and 4 bases respectively, with 13 bases between them. CDR1 MGHDK and CDR2 SYGVNS come from the germline V gene. Looking up the rest from reference TRBV25-1 and TRBJ1-1 gives the full variable domain: EADIYQTPRYLVIGTGKKITLECSQTMGHDKMYWYQQDPGMELHLIHYSYGVNSTEKGDLSSESTVSRIRTEHFPLTLESARPSHTSQYLCASTKGGSTEAFFGQGTRLTVV.

The chain carries TRBV28 and TRBJ1-4; TRBD1 agrees at 7 bases. Germline V CDR1 and CDR2: MDHEN, SYDVKM. The J segment lost 4 bases and the V segment lost 5 bases, leaving 7 bases of the junction unmatched. CDR3 length equals 15 residues. CDR3 bases: TGTGCCAGCAGTGTTAGGACAGGAGATAATGAAAAACTGTTTTTT. Its protein is CASSVRTGDNEKLFF.

This clone was seen only once. This sequence joins TRBV28 and TRBJ1-4; D ambiguous. This CDR3 is 13 amino acids long. The germline gives CDR1 MDHEN, CDR2 SYDVKM. Trimming left V 10 bases short and J 5 bases short, with 14 bases between. CDR3 in amino acids: CATKDPANEKLFF. In DNA form, the CDR3 reads TGTGCCACCAAAGATCCCGCAAATGAAAAACTGTTTTTT.

The V call is TRBV5-1, the J call TRBJ2-5, with 10 bases matching TRBD2. V trimming: 1 base; J trimming: 0 bases; junction bases outside the gene matches: 0. The germline CDR1 and CDR2 sequences are SGHRS and YFSETQ. The CDR3 consists of 15 residues. The CDR3 loop reads CASSLTSGNQETQYF. CDR3 sequence (DNA): TGCGCCAGCAGCTTGACTAGCGGGAACCAAGAGACCCAGTACTTC.

CDR3 DNA: TGTGCCAGCAGTTTCCGCAGCCCTAGCCAGCCCCAGCATTTT. As protein: CASSFRSPSQPQHF. The chain has TRBV27 and TRBJ1-5; D is unresolved. Germline V gene data show CDR1 as MNHEY and CDR2 as SMNVEV (reference sequence). The V gene lost 3 bases and the J gene lost 7 bases, with 13 bases spanning the gap. This CDR3 is built from 14 residues.

Note on this clone: The junction does not match germline at one end; this may be a read error. The rearrangement joins TRBV11-2 to TRBJ2-1; D may be TRBD1 or TRBD2 (5 bases each). The CDR3 is 12 amino acids. CDR1 is SGHAT, CDR2 FQNNGV, per germline. In nucleotides, the CDR3 is TGTGCCAGCAGCTTAGGGGGACCCCAAAAGATCTTC. Amino acids: CASSLGGPQKIF.

This chain links TRBV7-8 with TRBJ2-5; perhaps TRBD2 as D (5 bases). Trimming shortened V by 2 bases and J by 4 bases, and 14 bases separated the two germline ends. Looked up from germline, CDR1 is SGHVS and CDR2 is FQNEAQ. This CDR3 is 15 amino acids long. Here the CDR3 reads CASSLMAGPTETQYF. CDR3 bases: TGTGCCAGCAGCTTAATGGCGGGCCCAACAGAGACCCAGTACTTC.

The sample holds a few counts of this clone. The junction departs from the called germline gene at one end, perhaps through a read error. The V gene is TRBV28, the J gene TRBJ2-7, with a tentative D call TRBD2 (6 bases). Germline V gene sequence: CDR1 MDHEN, CDR2 SYDVKM. This CDR3 has 13 amino acids. Here the CDR3 reads CATCSGAHYDQYF. The DNA of the CDR3 is TGTGCCACCTGTAGCGGAGCTCACTACGATCAGTACTTC.

Comment on this clone: A much larger clone sits a single nucleotide away, making a read error possible. The chain combines TRBV5-4 with TRBJ1-1, with D possibly being TRBD1 (5 bases). CDR3 size: 13 residues. Germline CDR1 reads SGHNT; CDR2 reads YYREEE (reference sequence). The V gene lost 4 bases and the J gene lost 3 bases, with 10 bases spanning the gap. The chain's CDR3 is CASSPPGDTEAFF. The CDR3 DNA reads TGTGCCAGCAGCCCCCCGGGGGACACTGAAGCTTTCTTT.

The chain links TRBV6-5 to TRBJ2-3; D perhaps matches TRBD2 (6 bases). CDR3 length: 14 residues. The ends were cut back, 5 bases at V and 4 bases at J, with 13 bases in the middle. Germline assignment: CDR1 MNHEY and CDR2 SVGAGI. This CDR3 is CASSRTAGPDTQYF. As DNA, the CDR3 is TGTGCCAGCAGTCGCACCGCGGGGCCAGATACGCAGTATTTT.

V gene TRBV19 combines with J gene TRBJ2-7, with 7 nucleotides matching TRBD1. The CDR3 is 12 amino acids. Trimming at V came to 5 bases and at J to 6 bases, leaving 4 bases not matched to a gene. CDR1 is LNHDA, CDR2 SQIVND, per germline (reference sequence). Here the CDR3 DNA reads TGTGCCAGTAGTCCCAGGGGGTCCGAGCAGTACTTC. It encodes CASSPRGSEQYF.

The V call is TRBV10-3, the J call TRBJ1-2, with D uncertain. The germline V gene has CDR1 ENHRY and CDR2 SYGVKD. Trimming shortened V by 5 bases and J by 7 bases, and 17 bases separated the two germline ends. The CDR3 is 14 amino acids. The CDR3 is CAISMGQVAGGYTF. In DNA, the CDR3 is TGTGCCATCAGTATGGGCCAGGTGGCCGGTGGCTACACCTTC.

This sequence joins TRBV6-5 and TRBJ1-5; no clear D gene. This CDR3 spans 15 amino acids. With 0 bases removed from V and 2 bases from J, the gap between germline ends came to 8 bases. The germline V gene encodes CDR1 MNHEY and CDR2 SVGAGI. In DNA form, the CDR3 reads TGTGCCAGCAGTTACTCGTCGGACGGCAATCAGCCCCAGCATTTT. Amino acid sequence: CASSYSSDGNQPQHF.

This clone has a handful of counts. CDR3 loop: CASSSLGAGRGYTF. The CDR3 bases are TGTGCCAGCAGTTCCTTGGGGGCGGGCAGAGGCTACACCTTC. The chain links TRBV28 to TRBJ1-2, with D perhaps matching TRBD1 (6 bases). The germline V gene has CDR1 MDHEN and CDR2 SYDVKM. V lost 4 bases, J lost 8 bases, and 17 bases lay in between. CDR3 length: 14 residues.

This chain joins TRBV27 and TRBJ2-5; TRBD1 is a possible D gene (5 bases). V lost 4 bases to trimming and J lost 4 bases, with 10 bases between them. The CDR3 covers 13 residues. Germline V CDR1 and CDR2: MNHEY, SMNVEV (reference sequence). CDR3 nucleotides: TGTGCCAGCAGTTACAGGTCGGGAGAGACCCAGTACTTC. Translating it yields CASSYRSGETQYF.

This sequence joins TRBV25-1 and TRBJ1-1; D remains unclear. V was cut by 4 bases and J by 0 bases, with 21 bases left in between. The CDR3 sequence is 18 residues long. CDR1 and CDR2 from the germline V gene are MGHDK and SYGVNS. The chain's CDR3 is CASSAPWANAPLNTEAFF. The CDR3 nucleotides are TGTGCCAGCAGTGCCCCTTGGGCCAACGCCCCCCTGAACACTGAAGCTTTCTTT.

This CDR3 reads CASSSPGTGTHGYTF. CDR3 coding DNA: TGTGCCAGTAGTTCACCCGGGACAGGGACGCATGGCTACACCTTC. V is TRBV19 and J is TRBJ1-2; 9 bases agree with TRBD1. The germline CDR1 and CDR2 sequences are LNHDA and SQIVND (reference sequence). Unmatched junction bases numbered 10, after V lost 5 bases and J lost 6 bases. CDR3 length: 15 amino acids.